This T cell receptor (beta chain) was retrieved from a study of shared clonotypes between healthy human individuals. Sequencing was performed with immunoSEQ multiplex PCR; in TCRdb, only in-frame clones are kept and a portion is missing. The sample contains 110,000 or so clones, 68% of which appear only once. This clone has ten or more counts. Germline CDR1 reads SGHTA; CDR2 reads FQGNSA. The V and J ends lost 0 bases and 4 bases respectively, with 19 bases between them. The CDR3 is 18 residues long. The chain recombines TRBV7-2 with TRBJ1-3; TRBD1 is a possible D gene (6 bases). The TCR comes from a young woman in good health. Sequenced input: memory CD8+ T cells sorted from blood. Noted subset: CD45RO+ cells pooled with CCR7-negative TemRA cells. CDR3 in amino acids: CASSLATMGGWSGNTIYF. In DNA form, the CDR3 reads TGTGCCAGCAGCTTAGCGACGATGGGGGGCTGGAGCGGAAACACCATATATTTT. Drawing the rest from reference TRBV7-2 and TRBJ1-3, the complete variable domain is GAGVSQSPSNKVTEKGKDVELRCDPISGHTALYWYRQSLGQGLEFLIYFQGNSAPDKSGLPSDRFSAERTGGSVSTLTIQRTQQEDSAVYLCASSLATMGGWSGNTIYFGEGSWLTVV.